A selection of T cell receptor beta chains follows, all from one sample in a study of T cell repertoires in cytomegalovirus infection. These receptors' targets are unknown. TCRdb independently ran MiXCR on the reads; one entry per CDR3 protein. The sample consists of a few hundred thousand distinct CDR3 sequences, less than 25% of them appearing once. The input for sequencing was cultured PBMCs, taken from culture after CMV antigen stimulation. The receptors were gathered from a human donor in good health (CMV status not recorded). Some clones in this sample may be carry-over from other donors' samples. Both conserved end residues are part of each CDR3. Fields, in order: J gene, V gene, D gene, clone size, CDR3 DNA, CDR3 protein. The D gene is left open where the match is weak. Clone size is stated in some rows and not others, as once, few, many or a class when expanded.

j_call: TRBJ2-5; v_call: TRBV20-1; d_call: .; clone_size: many; cdr3_nt: TGCAGTGCATTGGACCCCTCCGAGACCCAGTACTTC; cdr3_aa: CSALDPSETQYF
j_call: TRBJ2-3; v_call: TRBV7-2; d_call: TRBD2; clone_size: .; cdr3_nt: TGTGCCAGCATCAAATTGGGACTAGCGGGAGGTGCAGATACGCAGTATTTT; cdr3_aa: CASIKLGLAGGADTQYF
j_call: TRBJ2-3; v_call: TRBV30; d_call: .; clone_size: few; cdr3_nt: TGTGCCTGGAGTGACTCCTGGAGCACAGATACGCAGTATTTT; cdr3_aa: CAWSDSWSTDTQYF
j_call: TRBJ2-1; v_call: TRBV18; d_call: TRBD2; clone_size: few; cdr3_nt: TGTGCCAGCTCGCGACGGCTAGCGGGAGCCGATGAGCAGTTCTTC; cdr3_aa: CASSRRLAGADEQFF
j_call: TRBJ2-4; v_call: TRBV4-1; d_call: .; clone_size: many; cdr3_nt: TGCGCCAGCAGCCAAGAGTCCGGGGCCCCAGGAAACATTCAGTACTTC; cdr3_aa: CASSQESGAPGNIQYF
j_call: TRBJ2-1; v_call: TRBV11-3; d_call: .; clone_size: .; cdr3_nt: TGTGCCAGCAGCTCCCGAAGTGAGAGGGATGAGCAGTTCTTC; cdr3_aa: CASSSRSERDEQFF
j_call: TRBJ2-7; v_call: TRBV9; d_call: .; clone_size: .; cdr3_nt: TGTGCCAGCAGCGTAGAAGGGACAAACGCCTACGAGCAGTACTTC; cdr3_aa: CASSVEGTNAYEQYF
j_call: TRBJ2-2; v_call: TRBV7-2; d_call: .; clone_size: many; cdr3_nt: TGTGCCAGCAGCCCGCACGGGACTCCCGTCACCGGGGAGCTGTTTTTT; cdr3_aa: CASSPHGTPVTGELFF
j_call: TRBJ2-5; v_call: TRBV29-1; d_call: .; clone_size: .; cdr3_nt: TGCAGCGTTGGAGAGACCCAGTACTTC; cdr3_aa: CSVGETQYF
j_call: TRBJ2-1; v_call: TRBV14; d_call: .; clone_size: few; cdr3_nt: TGTGCCAGCAGCCAAGAGTGGGGATCGGTTTACCGTTATGAGCAGTTCTTC; cdr3_aa: CASSQEWGSVYRYEQFF
j_call: TRBJ2-5; v_call: TRBV5-4; d_call: TRBD2; clone_size: .; cdr3_nt: TGTGCCAGCAGCGAAGGACTAGCGGGACTCGAGACCCAGTACTTC; cdr3_aa: CASSEGLAGLETQYF
j_call: TRBJ2-1; v_call: TRBV20-1; d_call: .; clone_size: .; cdr3_nt: TGCAGTGCTAGCCAGACTAACTGGTACAATGAGCAGTTCTTC; cdr3_aa: CSASQTNWYNEQFF
j_call: TRBJ2-1; v_call: TRBV9; d_call: TRBD2; clone_size: few; cdr3_nt: TGTGCCAGCAGCGTAGAAGGTGGGAGGGCGCAGTTCTTC; cdr3_aa: CASSVEGGRAQFF
j_call: TRBJ2-1; v_call: TRBV28; d_call: .; clone_size: .; cdr3_nt: TGTGCCGGGGGACAATACAATGAGCAGTTCTTC; cdr3_aa: CAGGQYNEQFF
j_call: TRBJ2-1; v_call: TRBV30; d_call: TRBD1; clone_size: .; cdr3_nt: TGTGCCTATAGGGAACGGACAGGGCAGTTCTTC; cdr3_aa: CAYRERTGQFF
j_call: TRBJ1-6; v_call: TRBV30; d_call: .; clone_size: .; cdr3_nt: TGTGCCGGGTCCCCCGGACGGTCGACTAATAATTCACCCCTCCACTTT; cdr3_aa: CAGSPGRSTNNSPLHF
j_call: TRBJ2-1; v_call: TRBV12-3/TRBV12-4; d_call: TRBD2; clone_size: few; cdr3_nt: TGTGCCAGCAGTAGACTAGCGGGAGGCCTTTACAATGAGCAGTTCTTC; cdr3_aa: CASSRLAGGLYNEQFF
j_call: TRBJ2-5; v_call: TRBV19; d_call: .; clone_size: .; cdr3_nt: TGTGCCAGTAAGGGATCTCTGGAGACCCAGTACTTC; cdr3_aa: CASKGSLETQYF
j_call: TRBJ2-7; v_call: TRBV4-3; d_call: .; clone_size: few; cdr3_nt: TGCGCCAGCAGCCGAATCGCCGGGGATGTCGCCTACGAGCAGTACTTC; cdr3_aa: CASSRIAGDVAYEQYF
j_call: TRBJ2-5; v_call: TRBV7-7; d_call: TRBD2; clone_size: many; cdr3_nt: TGTGCCAGCAGCTTAACGGCGGGAGTACGGGAGACCCAGTACTTC; cdr3_aa: CASSLTAGVRETQYF
j_call: TRBJ2-1; v_call: TRBV12-3/TRBV12-4; d_call: .; clone_size: .; cdr3_nt: TGTGCCAGCAGTTTAGCGATGGGGGGCAGGGGTCTCAATGAGCAGTTCTTC; cdr3_aa: CASSLAMGGRGLNEQFF
j_call: TRBJ1-1; v_call: TRBV7-9; d_call: TRBD1; clone_size: .; cdr3_nt: TGTGCCAGCAGCTCCCCAGACAGGGACGAGGGTGAAGCTTTCTTT; cdr3_aa: CASSSPDRDEGEAFF
j_call: TRBJ1-5; v_call: TRBV7-6; d_call: .; clone_size: many; cdr3_nt: TGTGCCAGCAGCTCGGGACCCCTTAGCAATCAGCCCCAGCATTTT; cdr3_aa: CASSSGPLSNQPQHF
j_call: TRBJ2-7; v_call: TRBV7-3; d_call: .; clone_size: .; cdr3_nt: TGTGCCAGCAGCTTCGACGCCTACTACGAGCAGTACTTC; cdr3_aa: CASSFDAYYEQYF
j_call: TRBJ2-7; v_call: TRBV5-4; d_call: .; clone_size: .; cdr3_nt: TGTGCCAGCAGCTTGCCCGGGACCCGGATCTACGAGCAGTACTTC; cdr3_aa: CASSLPGTRIYEQYF
j_call: TRBJ2-2; v_call: TRBV20-1; d_call: .; clone_size: .; cdr3_nt: TGCAGTGCTAGCCGAGGGGCGGGAACCGGGGAGCTGTTTTTT; cdr3_aa: CSASRGAGTGELFF
j_call: TRBJ1-1; v_call: TRBV28; d_call: .; clone_size: .; cdr3_nt: TGTGCCAGCAGTGATGCAGGGACCGCCACTGAAGCTTTCTTT; cdr3_aa: CASSDAGTATEAFF
j_call: TRBJ1-2; v_call: TRBV7-2; d_call: .; clone_size: many; cdr3_nt: TGTGCCAGCAGCTTGACAGGAGGTAGAAAAGCTAACTATGGCTACACCTTC; cdr3_aa: CASSLTGGRKANYGYTF
j_call: TRBJ1-2; v_call: TRBV10-3; d_call: TRBD1; clone_size: once; cdr3_nt: TGTGCCATCAGGAGAACGGGACAGGGAAACTATGGCTACACCTTC; cdr3_aa: CAIRRTGQGNYGYTF
j_call: TRBJ2-6; v_call: TRBV7-2; d_call: .; clone_size: few; cdr3_nt: TGTGCCAGCAGCTTAGAGGGGTCCTCTGGGGCCAACGTCCTGACTTTC; cdr3_aa: CASSLEGSSGANVLTF
j_call: TRBJ2-5; v_call: TRBV6-1; d_call: TRBD1; clone_size: .; cdr3_nt: TGTGCCAGCAGGAAGGGACAGGGATATGGTGCGACCCAGTACTTC; cdr3_aa: CASRKGQGYGATQYF
j_call: TRBJ2-7; v_call: TRBV7-4; d_call: TRBD1; clone_size: few; cdr3_nt: TGTGCCAGCAGCATTCGGGACAGTCAGCCCGGGGAGCAGTACTTC; cdr3_aa: CASSIRDSQPGEQYF
j_call: TRBJ1-4; v_call: TRBV12-3/TRBV12-4; d_call: .; clone_size: .; cdr3_nt: TGTGCCAGCAGTTCGGTGTTTAGTACTAATGAAAAACTGTTTTTT; cdr3_aa: CASSSVFSTNEKLFF
j_call: TRBJ2-3; v_call: TRBV11-2; d_call: .; clone_size: .; cdr3_nt: TGTGCCAGCAGCTTAGGTATTGACAGCGTTGATACGCAGTATTTT; cdr3_aa: CASSLGIDSVDTQYF
j_call: TRBJ1-1; v_call: TRBV5-1; d_call: .; clone_size: .; cdr3_nt: TGCGCCAGCAGGACACAGATGAACACTGAAGCTTTCTTT; cdr3_aa: CASRTQMNTEAFF
j_call: TRBJ2-3; v_call: TRBV6-6; d_call: .; clone_size: .; cdr3_nt: TGTGCCAGTAGCCGTGATGATACGCAGTATTTT; cdr3_aa: CASSRDDTQYF
j_call: TRBJ1-3; v_call: TRBV6-1; d_call: .; clone_size: few; cdr3_nt: TGTGCCAGCAGACCACATGGAAGCTCTGGAAACACCATATATTTT; cdr3_aa: CASRPHGSSGNTIYF
j_call: TRBJ2-1; v_call: TRBV7-2; d_call: TRBD1; clone_size: .; cdr3_nt: TGTGCCAGCAGTTCGCACAGGGGCGAGGTAAATGAGCTGTTCTTC; cdr3_aa: CASSSHRGEVNELFF
j_call: TRBJ2-7; v_call: TRBV10-3; d_call: .; clone_size: few; cdr3_nt: TGTGCCATCAGTGACGGGACGGACGAGCAGTACTTC; cdr3_aa: CAISDGTDEQYF
j_call: TRBJ2-1; v_call: TRBV7-2; d_call: .; clone_size: .; cdr3_nt: TGTGCCAGCAGCATTGGACACTACAATGAGCAGTTCTTC; cdr3_aa: CASSIGHYNEQFF
j_call: TRBJ1-1; v_call: TRBV18; d_call: .; clone_size: few; cdr3_nt: TGTGCCAGCTCACCACCGGGAAGGTCCGCGAACACTGAAGCTTTCTTT; cdr3_aa: CASSPPGRSANTEAFF
j_call: TRBJ1-3; v_call: TRBV9; d_call: TRBD1; clone_size: .; cdr3_nt: TGTGCCAGCAGCGTAACAGGGGATGTGCGGAACACCATATATTTT; cdr3_aa: CASSVTGDVRNTIYF
j_call: TRBJ2-1; v_call: TRBV7-9; d_call: TRBD1; clone_size: .; cdr3_nt: TGTGCCGGGACAGCGGCCACTAGTTCCTACAATGAGCAGTTCTTC; cdr3_aa: CAGTAATSSYNEQFF
j_call: TRBJ1-1; v_call: TRBV12-3/TRBV12-4; d_call: .; clone_size: .; cdr3_nt: TGTGCCAGCAGTTTAAGACCTTTAGGGGGTGAGGCTTTCTTT; cdr3_aa: CASSLRPLGGEAFF
j_call: TRBJ2-7; v_call: TRBV6-1; d_call: TRBD1; clone_size: .; cdr3_nt: TGTGCCAGCAGTGGTAGACAGGGCTGGTACGAGCAGTACTTC; cdr3_aa: CASSGRQGWYEQYF
j_call: TRBJ1-2; v_call: TRBV7-9; d_call: TRBD1; clone_size: few; cdr3_nt: TGTGCCAGCAGCGGAGACAGGGGTTGGGGGTATGGCTACACCTTC; cdr3_aa: CASSGDRGWGYGYTF
j_call: TRBJ1-2; v_call: TRBV7-8; d_call: .; clone_size: many; cdr3_nt: TGTGCCAGCAGCTTAGGTACGGGAACTAACTATGGCTACACCTTC; cdr3_aa: CASSLGTGTNYGYTF
j_call: TRBJ1-1; v_call: TRBV19; d_call: .; clone_size: .; cdr3_nt: TGTGCCAGTAGCGGACAGATGTATTCTGGAGCTTTCTTT; cdr3_aa: CASSGQMYSGAFF
j_call: TRBJ1-5; v_call: TRBV6-5; d_call: .; clone_size: few; cdr3_nt: TGTGCCAGCAGTTCAGGCAAGGGTAATCAGCCCCAGCATTTT; cdr3_aa: CASSSGKGNQPQHF
j_call: TRBJ2-1; v_call: TRBV5-4; d_call: TRBD2; clone_size: few; cdr3_nt: TGTGCCAGCAGCCACCCAGGACTAGCGGAAAGACAGTTCTTC; cdr3_aa: CASSHPGLAERQFF
j_call: TRBJ2-5; v_call: TRBV6-2/TRBV6-3; d_call: TRBD2; clone_size: .; cdr3_nt: TGTGCCAGCAGTTACCTGGCGGGGGTCAACCAAGAGACCCAGTACTTC; cdr3_aa: CASSYLAGVNQETQYF
j_call: TRBJ2-1; v_call: TRBV12-3/TRBV12-4; d_call: TRBD2; clone_size: many; cdr3_nt: TGTGCCAGCAGTTTCGTCAGCGGGAGCAGGGTCTCCTACAATGAGCAGTTCTTC; cdr3_aa: CASSFVSGSRVSYNEQFF
j_call: TRBJ2-2; v_call: TRBV28; d_call: .; clone_size: many; cdr3_nt: TGTGCCAGCAGTTTCTCCGGGGTCAACACCGGGGAGCTGTTTTTT; cdr3_aa: CASSFSGVNTGELFF
j_call: TRBJ1-5; v_call: TRBV20-1; d_call: TRBD1; clone_size: .; cdr3_nt: TGCAGTGCTAGTAGGGGACAGGGTCCCAATCAGCCCCAGCATTTT; cdr3_aa: CSASRGQGPNQPQHF